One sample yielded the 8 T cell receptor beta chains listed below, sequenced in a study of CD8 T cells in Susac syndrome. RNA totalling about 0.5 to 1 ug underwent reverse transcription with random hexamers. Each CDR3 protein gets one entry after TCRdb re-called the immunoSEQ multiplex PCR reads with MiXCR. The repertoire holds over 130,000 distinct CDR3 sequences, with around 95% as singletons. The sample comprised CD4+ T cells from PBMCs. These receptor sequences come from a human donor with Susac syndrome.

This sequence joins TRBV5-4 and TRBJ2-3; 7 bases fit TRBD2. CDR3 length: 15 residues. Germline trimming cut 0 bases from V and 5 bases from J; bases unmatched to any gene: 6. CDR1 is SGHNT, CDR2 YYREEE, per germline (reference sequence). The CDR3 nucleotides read TGTGCCAGCAGCTTGGTTGGACTAGAAAAAGATACGCAGTATTTT. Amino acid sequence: CASSLVGLEKDTQYF.

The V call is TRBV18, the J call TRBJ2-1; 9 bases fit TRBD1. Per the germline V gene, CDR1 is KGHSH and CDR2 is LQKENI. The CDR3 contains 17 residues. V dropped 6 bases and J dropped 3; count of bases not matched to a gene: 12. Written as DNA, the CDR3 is TGTGCCAGCTCCCGAAAGGTTTCGGGACAGGGCTACAATGAGCAGTTCTTC. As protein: CASSRKVSGQGYNEQFF.

The CDR3 DNA follows: TGCGCCAGCAGCTCGACTGTCGCCGGGGCCAACGTCCTGACTTTC. Translating it yields CASSSTVAGANVLTF. This chain links TRBV5-1 with TRBJ2-6; D gene ambiguous. V was pared by 3 bases and J by 4 bases, with 11 bases between. Germline lookup yields CDR1 SGHRS and CDR2 YFSETQ. This CDR3 is built from 15 residues.

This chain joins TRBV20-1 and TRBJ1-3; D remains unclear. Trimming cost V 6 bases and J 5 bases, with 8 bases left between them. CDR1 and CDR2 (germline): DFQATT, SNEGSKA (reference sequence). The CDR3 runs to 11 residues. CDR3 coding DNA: TGCAGTGCCGTCAATAGAAACACCATATATTTT. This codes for CSAVNRNTIYF.

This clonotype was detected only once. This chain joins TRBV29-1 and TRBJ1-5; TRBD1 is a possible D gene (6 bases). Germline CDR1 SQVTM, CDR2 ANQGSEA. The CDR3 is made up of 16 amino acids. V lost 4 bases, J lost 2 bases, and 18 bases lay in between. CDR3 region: CSVGVGGGLGNQPQHF. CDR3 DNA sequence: TGCAGCGTTGGGGTAGGGGGAGGTCTAGGCAATCAGCCCCAGCATTTT.

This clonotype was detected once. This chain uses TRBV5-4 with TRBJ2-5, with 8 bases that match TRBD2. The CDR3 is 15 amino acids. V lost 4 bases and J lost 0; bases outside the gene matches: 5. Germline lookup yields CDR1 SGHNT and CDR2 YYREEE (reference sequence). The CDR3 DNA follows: TGTGCCAGCAGCCCACGCGGGGGGCACCAAGAGACCCAGTACTTC. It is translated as CASSPRGGHQETQYF.

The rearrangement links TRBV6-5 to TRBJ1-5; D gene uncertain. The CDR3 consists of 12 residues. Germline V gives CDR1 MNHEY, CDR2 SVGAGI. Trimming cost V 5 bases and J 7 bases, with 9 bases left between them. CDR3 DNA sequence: TGTGCCAGCAGTACCACGGAGCAGCCCCAGCATTTT. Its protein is CASSTTEQPQHF.

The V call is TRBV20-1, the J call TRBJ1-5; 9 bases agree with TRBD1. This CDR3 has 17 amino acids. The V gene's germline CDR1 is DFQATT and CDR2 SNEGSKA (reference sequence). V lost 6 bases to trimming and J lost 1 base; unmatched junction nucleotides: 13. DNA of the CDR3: TGCAGTGCCCAAACCGGGACAGGGTTTAGGAGCAATCAGCCCCAGCATTTT. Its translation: CSAQTGTGFRSNQPQHF.